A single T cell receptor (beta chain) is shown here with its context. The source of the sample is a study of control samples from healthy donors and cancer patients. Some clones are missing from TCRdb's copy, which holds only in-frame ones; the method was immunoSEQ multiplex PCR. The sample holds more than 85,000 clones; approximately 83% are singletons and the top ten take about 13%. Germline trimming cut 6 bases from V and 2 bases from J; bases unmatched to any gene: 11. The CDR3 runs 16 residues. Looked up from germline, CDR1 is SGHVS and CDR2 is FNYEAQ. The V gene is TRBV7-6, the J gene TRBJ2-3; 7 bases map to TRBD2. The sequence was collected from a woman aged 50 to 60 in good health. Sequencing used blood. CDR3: CASSPSGNSHTDTQYF. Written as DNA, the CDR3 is TGTGCCAGCAGTCCTAGCGGAAATTCTCACACAGATACGCAGTATTTT.